Following are 19 T cell receptor beta chains from one sample sequenced in a study of shared clonotypes between healthy human individuals. Assay: immunoSEQ multiplex PCR; the TCRdb copy retains only in-frame clones and omits some. This table has 100,000 to 120,000 clones, under 70% appearing once. Sequenced sample: memory CD8+ T cells sorted from blood. The subset: CD45RO+ cells pooled with CCR7-negative TemRA cells. These receptors all come from a woman in her thirties in good health.

The chain recombines TRBV7-9 with TRBJ2-7; TRBD1 or TRBD2 may be the D gene (5 bases each). This CDR3 has 11 amino acids. Germline CDR1 and CDR2: SEHNR and FQNEAQ (reference sequence). V was shortened by 7 bases and J by 5 bases, with 9 bases between the two germline ends. The CDR3 loop reads CASKGTHEQYF. Here the CDR3 DNA reads TGTGCCAGCAAAGGGACCCACGAGCAGTACTTC.

This chain links TRBV6-6 with TRBJ2-3; TRBD1 aligns across 8 bases. The V segment lost 2 bases and the J segment 4 bases; nucleotides outside the gene matches: 8. The CDR3 length is 16 residues. CDR1 is MNHNY and CDR2 is SVGAGI in the germline V gene (reference sequence). The CDR3 sequence: CASSYPKDRGSDTQYF. In DNA, the CDR3 is TGTGCCAGCAGTTACCCTAAAGACAGGGGCTCAGATACGCAGTATTTT.

The rearrangement uses TRBV5-1 and TRBJ1-5, with a tentative D call TRBD1 (6 bases). V was cut by 7 bases and J by 4 bases, with 12 bases left in between. The CDR3 is 13 residues long. The germline gives CDR1 SGHRS, CDR2 YFSETQ. CDR3 nucleotide sequence: TGCGCCAGCCGACAGGCGATGAATCAGCCCCAGCATTTT. Amino acids: CASRQAMNQPQHF.

This clone was recorded a few times. V gene TRBV6-5 combines with J gene TRBJ2-5; D remains ambiguous. This CDR3 is 11 amino acids long. CDR1 MNHEY and CDR2 SVGAGI come from the germline V gene. The germline V and J ends were trimmed by 0 bases and 4 bases, with 0 bases remaining between them. CDR3 bases: TGTGCCAGCAGTTACTCAGAGACCCAGTACTTC. Protein sequence: CASSYSETQYF.

This chain joins TRBV6-4 and TRBJ1-5; no clear D. CDR3 length equals 15 residues. CDR1 and CDR2 from the germline V gene are MRHNA and SNTAGT. V lost 0 bases and J lost 7, with 13 bases in between. The CDR3 is CASSDSSGPGQPQHF. The CDR3 nucleotides are TGTGCCAGCAGTGACTCGAGCGGTCCGGGGCAGCCCCAGCATTTT.

The genes are TRBV28 and TRBJ2-5, with D maybe TRBD2 (6 bases). CDR3 length: 14 residues. V gave up 3 bases and J gave up 5 bases, with 13 bases separating them. The germline CDR1 and CDR2 sequences are MDHEN and SYDVKM. CDR3 in DNA: TGTGCCAGCAGTTTGCAGGAGGGGAGGGAGACCCAGTACTTC. Amino acids: CASSLQEGRETQYF.

Details on this clone: Its ends do not fully match the called genes, so a read error is possible. The chain links TRBV28 to TRBJ2-7; the D is unclear. The CDR3 loop spans 12 amino acids. Looked up from germline, CDR1 is MDHEN and CDR2 is SYDVKM. CDR3 residues: CTSSPGVYEQYF. As DNA, the CDR3 is TGTACCAGCAGCCCAGGTGTATACGAGCAGTACTTC.

This clone was detected a few times. J is TRBJ2-1 and V is TRBV6-4, with D unresolved. The CDR3 loop spans 15 amino acids. The V and J ends lost 4 bases and 5 bases respectively, with 15 bases between them. CDR1 is MRHNA, CDR2 SNTAGT, per germline. The CDR3, as DNA: TGTGCCAGCAGTGTAGGCTCGGGCGGCCACAATGAGCAGTTCTTC. It is translated as CASSVGSGGHNEQFF.

This clone was counted a few times. V gene TRBV25-1 combines with J gene TRBJ1-1; D is perhaps TRBD1 (5 bases). Trimming removed 3 bases at V and 5 bases at J, with 13 bases between. The CDR3 spans 14 residues. Per germline, CDR1 MGHDK and CDR2 SYGVNS. The CDR3, as DNA: TGTGCCAGCAGTGATGGGGGGAGTGTTACTGAAGCTTTCTTT. Translating it yields CASSDGGSVTEAFF.

This chain links TRBV18 with TRBJ2-3, with D possibly matching TRBD1 (6 bases). The CDR3 is made up of 15 amino acids. V lost 3 bases and J lost 2, with 12 bases in between. Germline CDR1 is KGHSH and CDR2 is LQKENI. CDR3 in DNA: TGTGCCAGCTCACCTTGGGACAAGTACACAGATACGCAGTATTTT. It yields the protein CASSPWDKYTDTQYF.

As concerns this clone: Other nucleotide sequences in the sample specify the same CDR3. The chain employs TRBV19 and TRBJ1-5; tentatively, D is TRBD1 (5 bases). The ends were cut back, 3 bases at V and 2 bases at J, with 11 bases in the middle. The CDR3 has 15 residues. Germline V gives CDR1 LNHDA, CDR2 SQIVND (reference sequence). CDR3 region: CASSIWQGGNQPQHF. As DNA, the CDR3 is TGTGCCAGTAGTATCTGGCAGGGTGGCAATCAGCCCCAGCATTTT.

In its sample, this clone was seen many times. The gene calls are TRBV7-9 and TRBJ2-7; 7 nucleotides match TRBD1. With V trimmed by 6 bases and J by 3 bases, 5 bases remained unmatched. CDR1 is SEHNR and CDR2 is FQNEAQ in the germline V gene (reference sequence). This CDR3 has 13 amino acids. The CDR3 sequence: CASRRDSDYEQYF. CDR3 sequence (DNA): TGTGCCAGCAGAAGGGACAGCGACTACGAGCAGTACTTC.

The CDR3 region has the DNA TGTGCCAGCAGTACGGCCGGGGTAGCCTACGAGCAGTACTTC. This codes for CASSTAGVAYEQYF. This chain joins TRBV27 and TRBJ2-7; D is perhaps TRBD2 (5 bases). CDR3 length equals 14 residues. The germline V and J ends were trimmed by 5 bases and 2 bases, with 13 bases remaining between them. In germline, CDR1 is MNHEY, CDR2 SMNVEV (reference sequence).

The chain is built from TRBV19 and TRBJ2-1; maybe TRBD2 (7 bases). Trimming stripped 5 bases from V and 4 bases from J, with 27 bases between. There are 19 residues in the CDR3. CDR1 is LNHDA, CDR2 SQIVND, per germline (reference sequence). The CDR3 reads CASSPVRRERGVGYNEQFF. CDR3 DNA sequence: TGTGCCAGTAGTCCCGTAAGGCGGGAGAGGGGGGTTGGGTACAATGAGCAGTTCTTC.

This rearrangement joins TRBV6-1 to TRBJ2-7, with 8 bases matching TRBD2. The CDR3 covers 15 residues. The germline V gene encodes CDR1 MNHNS and CDR2 SASEGT. With 7 bases clipped from V and 1 base from J, the junction kept 9 bases outside the gene matches. DNA of the CDR3: TGTGCCAGCAACGCCGGACTAGCCCTTTCCTACGAGCAGTACTTC. Protein: CASNAGLALSYEQYF.

The rearrangement links TRBV7-9 to TRBJ1-1, with D possibly TRBD1 on 6 matching bases. V was clipped by 1 base and J by 4 bases, with 13 bases between them. The CDR3 runs to 15 residues. The germline V gene has CDR1 SEHNR and CDR2 FQNEAQ (reference sequence). This chain's CDR3 is CASSLEEGGPTEAFF. As DNA, the CDR3 is TGTGCCAGCAGCTTAGAGGAGGGGGGTCCCACTGAAGCTTTCTTT.

The V and J genes are TRBV4-1 and TRBJ1-1; 7 bases are a match to TRBD1. From germline, CDR1 is MGHRA and CDR2 YSYEKL. CDR3 length: 15 amino acids. The V segment lost 4 bases and the J segment 2 bases; nucleotides outside the gene matches: 7. The CDR3 region has the DNA TGCGCCAGCAGCCTACAGACAGGGTTAAACACTGAAGCTTTCTTT. Encoded protein: CASSLQTGLNTEAFF.

Concerning this clone itself: It may be a read error: a sequence one base away is much more abundant. The rearrangement joins TRBV11-2 to TRBJ2-3; TRBD1 or TRBD2 may be the D gene (5 bases each). The CDR3 sequence is 15 residues long. Looked up from germline, CDR1 is SGHAT and CDR2 is FQNNGV. V was clipped by 1 base and J by 2 bases, with 10 bases between them. CDR3 in amino acids: CASSLGEGTTDTQYF. The CDR3 DNA follows: TGTGCCAGCAGCTTAGGTGAAGGGACCACAGATACGCAGTATTTT.

This clone was seen a few times. The chain combines TRBV11-2 with TRBJ1-1; a possible D gene is TRBD1 (6 bases). Trimming stripped 1 base from V and 6 bases from J, with 9 bases between. This CDR3 is built from 13 residues. Germline assignment: CDR1 SGHAT and CDR2 FQNNGV. For the CDR3, the DNA is TGTGCCAGCAGCTTAGTGTCAGGGGCTGAAGCTTTCTTT. It translates to CASSLVSGAEAFF.